A single sample is the source of the 28 T cell receptor beta chains below, sequenced in a study of spatial heterogeneity in lung cancer. As for time point: blood at routine non-recurrence follow-up after resection. Researchers sequenced whole RNA taken from tumor, nontumor lung or frozen PBMC without sorting. TCRdb passed the 5' RACE reads through MiXCR, listing each CDR3 protein once. This table has around 120,000 distinct CDR3 sequences, 12% appearing once. Material: PBMCs, obtained at follow-up. Receptors originate from a male donor with early-stage non-small cell lung cancer.

The chain uses TRBV10-3 and TRBJ2-1, with TRBD1 as a possible D gene (5 bases). Germline CDR1 reads ENHRY; CDR2 reads SYGVKD. The germline V and J ends were trimmed by 0 bases and 8 bases, with 11 bases remaining between them. CDR3 length: 14 amino acids. The CDR3 is CAISESQGTYEQFF. CDR3 in DNA: TGTGCCATCAGTGAGTCCCAGGGTACGTATGAGCAGTTCTTC.

The table lists this clonotype with a few counts. The J gene is TRBJ2-7, the V gene TRBV20-1; no clear D gene. The V end was cut by 3 bases, the J end by 2 bases, with 11 bases between. The CDR3 is made up of 13 amino acids. The germline gives CDR1 DFQATT, CDR2 SNEGSKA (reference sequence). This CDR3 is CSASPGSAYEQYF. CDR3 nucleotides: TGCAGTGCTAGCCCGGGTTCGGCCTACGAGCAGTACTTC.

The V call is TRBV24-1, the J call TRBJ2-1; tentatively, D is TRBD1 (6 bases). The germline CDR1 and CDR2 sequences are KGHDR and SFDVKD. Trimming pared 3 bases from V and 0 bases from J, leaving 11 bases between. The CDR3 runs 16 residues. CDR3 region: CATSDPQGSSYNEQFF. The CDR3 region has the DNA TGTGCCACCAGTGATCCACAGGGTAGCTCCTACAATGAGCAGTTCTTC.

As concerns this clonotype: A much more abundant neighbour one base away suggests this may be a read error. In DNA form, the CDR3 reads TGTGCCACTCACCCCAGGACTAGCGGCACAGATACGCAGTATTTT. It specifies CATHPRTSGTDTQYF. V is TRBV10-3 and J is TRBJ2-3; TRBD2 matches at 9 bases. The CDR3 totals 15 residues. CDR1 ENHRY and CDR2 SYGVKD come from the germline V gene. V was pared by 10 bases and J by 1 base, with 9 bases of the junction left unmatched.

The rearrangement links TRBV10-3 to TRBJ1-5, with D possibly TRBD1 on 5 matching bases. This CDR3 has 17 amino acids. Trimming removed 2 bases at V and 2 bases at J, with 16 bases between. The germline V gene encodes CDR1 ENHRY and CDR2 SYGVKD. CDR3 in amino acids: CAISEIPGLGGNQPQHF. As DNA, the CDR3 is TGTGCCATCAGTGAGATTCCCGGACTGGGGGGCAATCAGCCCCAGCATTTT.

The rearrangement joins TRBV27 to TRBJ1-2, with D possibly TRBD1 on 5 matching bases. V dropped 3 bases and J dropped 4 bases, with 15 bases sitting between them. Germline CDR1 reads MNHEY; CDR2 reads SMNVEV (reference sequence). The CDR3 contains 15 residues. Written as DNA, the CDR3 is TGTGCCAGCAGTTTGGCAGGGAACCTGGGCTATGGCTACACCTTC. It is translated as CASSLAGNLGYGYTF.

This clonotype has just a few counts. CDR3 bases: TGTGCCAGCAGTTTATTCAATGAGCAGTTCTTC. The encoded protein is CASSLFNEQFF. J is TRBJ2-1 and V is TRBV28, with unresolved D. Per the germline V gene, CDR1 is MDHEN and CDR2 is SYDVKM. V lost 1 base and J lost 6, with 1 base in between. This CDR3 contains 11 residues.

This clonotype was counted ten times or more. The V and J genes are TRBV24-1 and TRBJ2-5, with D possibly matching TRBD2 (5 bases). This CDR3 contains 14 residues. Per the germline V gene, CDR1 is KGHDR and CDR2 is SFDVKD. Trimming left V 3 bases short and J 2 bases short, with 9 bases between. CDR3 in DNA: TGTGCCACCAGTGATGTAGCGCTTCAAGAGACCCAGTACTTC. This sequence encodes CATSDVALQETQYF.

The chain has TRBV4-2 and TRBJ2-2, with unresolved D. The CDR3 is made up of 17 amino acids. Per the germline V gene, CDR1 is LGHNA and CDR2 is YNFKEQ. Trimming removed 4 bases from V and 0 bases from J, with 15 bases in between. CDR3 loop: CASSRTTVGANTGELFF. In DNA form, the CDR3 reads TGTGCCAGCAGCCGTACAACGGTTGGCGCGAACACCGGGGAGCTGTTTTTT.

This clonotype occurred many times. The chain is built from TRBV9 and TRBJ2-1, with 9 bases that match TRBD1. Germline V CDR1 and CDR2: SGDLS, YYNGEE. V was clipped by 3 bases and J by 9 bases; unmatched bases: 10. The CDR3 runs to 15 residues. CDR3: CASSAPGQGWREQFF. CDR3 nucleotide sequence: TGTGCCAGCAGCGCACCGGGACAGGGATGGCGTGAGCAGTTCTTC.

This clonotype occurred a few times. The chain uses TRBV5-1 and TRBJ1-4; 8 bases are a match to TRBD1. The CDR3 runs 21 residues. V shed 0 bases and J 0 bases; nucleotides not matched to a gene: 16. CDR1 is SGHRS and CDR2 is YFSETQ in the germline V gene. The CDR3 loop reads CASSLDPGTGHPLATNEKLFF. The CDR3, as DNA: TGCGCCAGCAGCTTGGACCCCGGGACAGGTCATCCCCTTGCAACTAATGAAAAACTGTTTTTT.

The chain recombines TRBV5-1 with TRBJ2-5; 10 bases are a match to TRBD1. Germline values: CDR1 SGHRS, CDR2 YFSETQ. V lost 0 bases and J lost 6; bases outside the gene matches: 5. The CDR3 totals 15 residues. CDR3 region: CASSLETGGAKTQYF. CDR3 coding DNA: TGCGCCAGCAGCTTGGAGACAGGGGGCGCAAAGACCCAGTACTTC.

This chain connects TRBV7-2 to TRBJ2-5; the D is unclear. CDR1 and CDR2 from the germline V gene are SGHTA and FQGNSA. This CDR3 region has 15 residues. Trimming removed 2 bases from V and 5 bases from J, with 15 bases in between. The CDR3 DNA follows: TGTGCCAGCAGCTTAAGTTGGTCGCCTTGGGAGACCCAGTACTTC. Protein sequence: CASSLSWSPWETQYF.

This clonotype was counted ten times or more. CDR3 amino acids: CASSLNGGTETQYF. In nucleotides, the CDR3 is TGTGCCAGCAGCTTAAACGGGGGCACAGAGACCCAGTACTTC. The chain employs TRBV7-2 and TRBJ2-5; D could derive from TRBD1 or TRBD2 (6 bases each). V shed 2 bases and J shed 4 bases, with 11 bases lying between them. This CDR3 comprises 14 residues. CDR1 SGHTA and CDR2 FQGNSA come from the germline V gene.

This clonotype was seen repeatedly, ten times or more. The chain has TRBV5-1 and TRBJ2-5; TRBD1 aligns across 8 bases. The V gene end was trimmed by 2 bases and the J gene end by 2 bases; junction bases not matched to a gene: 2. This CDR3 is built from 14 residues. Germline CDR1 reads SGHRS; CDR2 reads YFSETQ. This CDR3 is CASSFRQGQETQYF. DNA of the CDR3: TGCGCCAGCAGCTTCAGACAGGGGCAAGAGACCCAGTACTTC.

This clonotype was seen a few times. The J gene is TRBJ2-7, the V gene TRBV20-1; D possibly corresponds to TRBD2 (6 bases). V was clipped by 1 base and J by 2 bases, with 12 bases between them. Germline CDR1 DFQATT, CDR2 SNEGSKA (reference sequence). The CDR3 sequence is 14 residues long. CDR3 bases: TGCAGTGCTAGAGCGGAAGGGAGGCCCTACGAGCAGTACTTC. It yields the protein CSARAEGRPYEQYF.

This clonotype was seen repeatedly, ten times or more. The chain recombines TRBV24-1 with TRBJ1-2, with D maybe TRBD1 (5 bases). V was cut by 3 bases and J by 6 bases, with 13 bases left in between. The germline V gene encodes CDR1 KGHDR and CDR2 SFDVKD. The CDR3 runs 14 residues. CDR3 DNA sequence: TGTGCCACCAGTGATATGGGGCGCTCAGATGGCTACACCTTC. It yields the protein CATSDMGRSDGYTF.

This rearrangement joins TRBV12-3 or TRBV12-4 to TRBJ1-5; D remains ambiguous. CDR3 size: 15 residues. V was pared by 0 bases and J by 1 base, with 7 bases between. The CDR3 DNA reads as TGTGCCAGCAGTTTAGCGGCCAGGAGCAATCAGCCCCAGCATTTT. Translation: CASSLAARSNQPQHF.

This clonotype was observed many times. This rearrangement joins TRBV6-5 to TRBJ1-1; possible D gene TRBD1, 6 bases. The V end lost 2 bases, the J end lost 5 bases, and 12 bases lay between the germline ends. The CDR3 consists of 14 residues. Germline lookup yields CDR1 MNHEY and CDR2 SVGAGI. CDR3: CASSYLIGGTEAFF. Written as DNA, the CDR3 is TGTGCCAGCAGTTACCTGATAGGGGGGACTGAAGCTTTCTTT.

This clonotype came up a few times. The gene calls are TRBV5-1 and TRBJ1-1; weak D call: TRBD1 (5 bases). This CDR3 has 14 amino acids. The germline gives CDR1 SGHRS, CDR2 YFSETQ. V gave up 3 bases and J gave up 7 bases, with 16 bases separating them. Here the CDR3 reads CASSSAGWGFEAFF. CDR3 nucleotides: TGCGCCAGCAGCTCGGCCGGATGGGGCTTTGAAGCTTTCTTT.

The sample holds many counts of this clonotype. The chain links TRBV2 to TRBJ2-1, with TRBD2 identical over 7 bases. The CDR3 has 15 amino acids. V dropped 5 bases and J dropped 5; count of bases not matched to a gene: 9. Germline V gene data show CDR1 as SNHLY and CDR2 as FYNNEI. The CDR3 nucleotides are TGTGCCAGCAGTCCTCTTAGAGCGGGGCACAATGAGCAGTTCTTC. Amino acids: CASSPLRAGHNEQFF.

The CDR3 DNA sequence: TGTGCCAGCAGCTTGGGGCTAGGCAGGGGAGAGACCCAGTACTTC. Amino acids: CASSLGLGRGETQYF. V usage is TRBV5-4 and J usage is TRBJ2-5; maybe TRBD1 (6 bases). Germline-derived CDR1 and CDR2 are SGHNT and YYREEE (reference sequence). V was trimmed by 0 bases and J by 4 bases, leaving 13 bases between them. This CDR3 is 15 amino acids long.

The chain is built from TRBV28 and TRBJ1-5; no clear D. V was shortened by 5 bases and J by 6 bases, with 14 bases between the two germline ends. From germline, CDR1 is MDHEN and CDR2 SYDVKM. The CDR3 is 14 residues long. CDR3 amino acids: CASSPSWGAQPQHF. The CDR3 DNA reads TGTGCCAGCAGTCCCTCTTGGGGTGCTCAGCCCCAGCATTTT.

This clonotype was recorded many times. The rearrangement joins TRBV6-2 or TRBV6-3 to TRBJ2-4; D not certain. The CDR3 is made up of 13 amino acids. Germline V gene sequence: CDR1 MNHEY, CDR2 SVGEGT. V was cut by 8 bases and J by 5 bases, with 13 bases left in between. The CDR3 loop reads CASSGEAENIQYF. CDR3 bases: TGTGCCAGCTCTGGAGAAGCAGAAAACATTCAGTACTTC.

There are a few counts of this clonotype. CDR3 sequence reads: CASSRGGTSGEFTDTQYF. CDR3 coding DNA: TGCGCCAGCAGCCGGGGCGGGACTAGCGGGGAGTTCACAGATACGCAGTATTTT. This chain connects TRBV5-1 to TRBJ2-3; 13 bases align to TRBD2. The germline CDR1 and CDR2 sequences are SGHRS and YFSETQ. There are 18 residues in the CDR3. V shed 4 bases and J 2 bases; nucleotides not matched to a gene: 10.

This clonotype was counted between two and nine times. The chain carries TRBV5-1 and TRBJ1-4, with D possibly being TRBD1 (5 bases). The CDR3 covers 14 residues. Trimming took off 0 bases at V and 7 bases at J, with 10 bases between the two ends. Germline lookup yields CDR1 SGHRS and CDR2 YFSETQ. This CDR3 is CASSLEGTSEKLFF. Written as DNA, the CDR3 is TGCGCCAGCAGCTTGGAAGGGACGTCTGAAAAACTGTTTTTT.

The gene calls are TRBV3-1 and TRBJ2-3, with D possibly TRBD1 on 6 matching bases. Trimming removed 4 bases at V and 5 bases at J, with 22 bases between. CDR3 length equals 17 residues. Germline V gives CDR1 LGHDT, CDR2 YNNKEL (reference sequence). CDR3 coding DNA: TGTGCCAGCAGCCCAACAAGCAACACAGAGGGGGTAGATACGCAGTATTTT. Residues: CASSPTSNTEGVDTQYF.

This clonotype was detected many times. This chain connects TRBV6-1 to TRBJ2-1, with TRBD2 matching over 8 bases. This CDR3 contains 14 residues. V lost 8 bases, J lost 9 bases, and 12 bases stayed unmatched. Germline CDR1 MNHNS, CDR2 SASEGT. The DNA of the CDR3 is TGTGCCAGCCTACCGGGACTAGTAAAGGGTGAGCAGTTCTTC. It codes for CASLPGLVKGEQFF.